The 32 T cell receptor beta chains below were found in one sample sequenced in a study of blood T cell repertoires in COVID-19. Clones were sequenced by immunoSEQ multiplex PCR, and TCRdb holds only the in-frame ones, with some missing. The sample gives about 140,000 clones, 80% to 85% of which show up once; 7.5% to 8.5% is in the top ten. Sequencing was carried out using peripheral blood. These receptors all stem from a human donor in a cohort sampled during active COVID-19.

CDR3 region: CASSDTHGSNEKLFF. CDR3 DNA: TGTGCCAGCAGTGATACCCACGGGTCTAATGAAAAACTGTTTTTT. V and J are TRBV6-4 and TRBJ1-4; D gene unclear. V lost 3 bases and J lost 3, with 11 bases in between. The CDR3 totals 15 residues. Germline V gene sequence: CDR1 MRHNA, CDR2 SNTAGT.

The J gene is TRBJ1-2, the V gene TRBV10-3, with TRBD1 identical over 8 bases. The length of the CDR3 is 16 residues. Germline trimming cut 6 bases from V and 4 bases from J; bases unmatched to any gene: 13. The V gene's germline CDR1 is ENHRY and CDR2 SYGVKD. CDR3 sequence: CAIRSPGQGNGYGYTF. CDR3 in DNA: TGTGCCATCAGGAGCCCAGGACAGGGTAATGGCTATGGCTACACCTTC.

This clone was counted a few times. CDR3 nucleotide sequence: TGTGCCACCAGTGATCCCTTCGGGGGGCGGTCGAACACCGGGGAGCTGTTTTTT. Encoded protein: CATSDPFGGRSNTGELFF. The chain combines TRBV24-1 with TRBJ2-2, with a weak D call TRBD2 (7 bases). The CDR3 is made up of 18 amino acids. Germline V gives CDR1 KGHDR, CDR2 SFDVKD. V lost 3 bases, J lost 0 bases, and 16 bases lay in between.

The rearrangement uses TRBV5-1 and TRBJ2-1; 13 positions agree with TRBD2. There are 16 residues in the CDR3. J was trimmed by 10 bases and V by 2 bases; bases with no gene match: 9. Germline assignment: CDR1 SGHRS and CDR2 YFSETQ. This CDR3 is CASSFSGTSGVGEQFF. The CDR3 bases are TGCGCCAGCAGCTTTTCCGGGACTAGCGGGGTCGGGGAGCAGTTCTTC.

The J gene is TRBJ2-1, the V gene TRBV12-5, with D tentatively TRBD1 (5 bases). CDR3 length: 15 amino acids. The V gene lost 5 bases and the J gene lost 4 bases, with 15 bases spanning the gap. The V gene's germline CDR1 is LGHNT and CDR2 FRNRAP. The CDR3 loop reads CASGPPQGAYNEQFF. CDR3 in DNA: TGTGCTAGTGGTCCGCCCCAGGGCGCGTACAATGAGCAGTTCTTC.

This chain links TRBV9 with TRBJ2-1, with D tentatively TRBD2 (6 bases). The germline V gene has CDR1 SGDLS and CDR2 YYNGEE. V was pared by 3 bases and J by 4 bases, with 14 bases between. The CDR3 spans 15 residues. DNA for the CDR3: TGTGCCAGCAGCGCCCAATCCGGGGGTTACAATGAGCAGTTCTTC. Amino acid sequence: CASSAQSGGYNEQFF.

The chain is built from TRBV27 and TRBJ2-1, with 10 bases fitting TRBD2. The CDR3 has 16 residues. V shed 6 bases and J 2 bases; nucleotides not matched to a gene: 7. Per germline, CDR1 MNHEY and CDR2 SMNVEV (reference sequence). Here the CDR3 reads CASSAKRGGPYNEQFF. The DNA of the CDR3 is TGTGCCAGCAGCGCGAAGCGGGGGGGCCCCTACAATGAGCAGTTCTTC.

CDR3 loop: CASREQGRVTEAFF. CDR3 nucleotide sequence: TGTGCCAGCAGGGAACAGGGTAGGGTCACTGAAGCTTTCTTT. The V call is TRBV28, the J call TRBJ1-1; TRBD1 is a possible D gene (6 bases). Germline V CDR1 and CDR2: MDHEN, SYDVKM. The CDR3 is made up of 14 amino acids. Between the trimmed V and J ends, which lost 6 bases and 4 bases, there was a span of 15 bases.

V and J are TRBV18 and TRBJ1-5, with D perhaps TRBD1 (6 bases). Germline-derived CDR1 and CDR2 are KGHSH and LQKENI. Between the trimmed V and J ends, which lost 4 bases and 6 bases, there was a span of 10 bases. The CDR3 is 13 amino acids. CDR3 sequence reads: CASSLDRTQPQHF. CDR3 DNA sequence: TGTGCCAGCTCACTTGACAGGACTCAGCCCCAGCATTTT.

The V gene is TRBV5-6, the J gene TRBJ2-7; D may be TRBD2 (5 bases). CDR3 length equals 16 residues. Germline CDR1 and CDR2: SGHDT and YYEEEE. The V end lost 0 bases, the J end lost 9 bases, and 22 bases lay between the germline ends. The chain's CDR3 is CASSLGGSFLAGGQYF. The CDR3 nucleotides read TGTGCCAGCAGCTTGGGTGGTAGCTTCCTAGCCGGTGGGCAGTACTTC.

The chain employs TRBV29-1 and TRBJ2-1, with 10 nucleotides matching TRBD1. The germline V gene has CDR1 SQVTM and CDR2 ANQGSEA. Unmatched junction bases numbered 6, after V lost 2 bases and J lost 2 bases. The CDR3 is 16 residues long. The CDR3 sequence is CSVERGTGDAYNEQFF. The DNA of the CDR3 is TGCAGCGTTGAACGAGGGACAGGGGACGCCTACAATGAGCAGTTCTTC.

This clone was observed a few times. The chain employs TRBV27 and TRBJ1-5; D is undetermined. The germline V and J ends were trimmed by 4 bases and 7 bases, with 8 bases remaining between them. CDR1 is MNHEY and CDR2 is SMNVEV in the germline V gene (reference sequence). CDR3 length: 12 residues. Here the CDR3 DNA reads TGTGCCAGCAGTTGGCCCGGGCAGCCCCAGCATTTT. The encoded protein is CASSWPGQPQHF.

This rearrangement joins TRBV2 to TRBJ1-5; D gene ambiguous. Deletions cut 9 bases from V and 0 bases from J, with 9 bases between. The CDR3 is 13 amino acids. Germline V gives CDR1 SNHLY, CDR2 FYNNEI. In DNA, the CDR3 is TGTGCCAGTACAGTAAATAGCAATCAGCCCCAGCATTTT. It is translated as CASTVNSNQPQHF.

The chain uses TRBV10-2 and TRBJ1-5, with a possible D match to TRBD1 (6 bases). V was cut by 3 bases and J by 4 bases, with 13 bases left in between. Germline CDR1 and CDR2: WSHSY and SAAADI. This CDR3 is 15 amino acids long. In nucleotides, the CDR3 is TGCGCCAGCAGTGATAAGGGGGGGGCGAATCAGCCCCAGCATTTT. Translated, it gives CASSDKGGANQPQHF.

The V gene is TRBV19, the J gene TRBJ2-7; 8 bases map to TRBD1. Germline V lookup: CDR1 LNHDA, CDR2 SQIVND (reference sequence). J lost 6 bases, V lost 11 bases, and 9 bases had no gene match. CDR3 length equals 12 residues. The CDR3 DNA sequence: TGTGCCTGCGGACAGGGTTGGGGCGAGCAGTACTTC. This sequence encodes CACGQGWGEQYF.

V gene TRBV7-2 combines with J gene TRBJ2-4; 8 bases match TRBD2. There are 18 residues in the CDR3. Unmatched junction bases numbered 14, after V lost 1 base and J lost 6 bases. The germline gives CDR1 SGHTA, CDR2 FQGNSA. The CDR3 spells CASSLVQRGPRLGNIQYF. The CDR3 nucleotides are TGTGCCAGCAGCTTAGTTCAGCGGGGGCCGCGTCTCGGAAACATTCAGTACTTC.

This clone was detected many times. The chain combines TRBV21-1 with TRBJ2-7; TRBD1, as called in the table, went unchecked against the DNA. TRBV21-1 is recorded as a pseudogene. The CDR3 runs to 14 residues. CDR3: CASSQHRKSYEQYF. CDR3 coding DNA: TGTGCCAGCAGCCAGCACAGGAAATCCTACGAGCAGTACTTC.

The rearrangement uses TRBV19 and TRBJ1-1; 11 bases match TRBD1. CDR3 length equals 15 residues. The germline CDR1 and CDR2 sequences are LNHDA and SQIVND (reference sequence). V trimming: 6 bases; J trimming: 0 bases; junction bases outside the gene matches: 3. This CDR3 is CASRGTGGVNTEAFF. The CDR3 coding sequence is TGTGCCAGTAGGGGGACAGGGGGTGTGAACACTGAAGCTTTCTTT.

This chain links TRBV7-9 with TRBJ2-3; D unresolved. The CDR3 loop spans 11 amino acids. Trimming cost V 5 bases and J 4 bases, with 4 bases left between them. Germline V gene lookup returns CDR1 SEHNR and CDR2 FQNEAQ (reference sequence). The CDR3 coding sequence is TGTGCCAGCAGCCACTCAGATACGCAGTATTTT. This gives the protein CASSHSDTQYF.

V gene TRBV24-1 combines with J gene TRBJ2-3; D ambiguous. The germline V gene has CDR1 KGHDR and CDR2 SFDVKD. CDR3 length: 12 residues. The germline V and J ends were trimmed by 5 bases and 2 bases, with 4 bases remaining between them. In nucleotides, the CDR3 is TGTGCCACCAGTGCCAACACAGATACGCAGTATTTT. Residues: CATSANTDTQYF.

This clone has only one observation. The chain couples TRBV2 to TRBJ1-2; D gene ambiguous. Germline V gene data show CDR1 as SNHLY and CDR2 as FYNNEI. The CDR3 is 13 amino acids. V was pared by 5 bases and J by 8 bases, with 15 bases between. The CDR3 coding sequence is TGTGCCAGCAGTATGACGGGAGGGAGAGGCTACACCTTC. This codes for CASSMTGGRGYTF.

This clone is a singleton in its sample. The chain joins TRBV9 to TRBJ1-2; TRBD1 agrees at 7 bases. This CDR3 is 14 amino acids long. CDR1 and CDR2 (germline): SGDLS, YYNGEE. Germline trimming cut 4 bases from V and 5 bases from J; bases unmatched to any gene: 8. The CDR3 DNA reads TGTGCCAGCAGCCCGGACTGGACAGGATATGGCTACACCTTC. Residues: CASSPDWTGYGYTF.

This chain uses TRBV3-1 (or the pseudogene TRBV3-2) with TRBJ2-3, with 13 bases lining up with TRBD2. The CDR3 loop spans 14 amino acids. Per the germline V gene, CDR1 is LGHDT and CDR2 is YNNKEL (reference sequence). Trimming at V came to 4 bases and at J to 11 bases, leaving 6 bases not matched to a gene. The CDR3 region is CASSLRLAGGRQYF. DNA for the CDR3: TGTGCCAGCAGCCTTAGACTAGCGGGGGGCCGGCAGTATTTT.

As DNA, the CDR3 is TGTGCCAGCAGTGAGGGAGGGGTAGTGGAAGAGACCCAGTACTTC. Translated, it gives CASSEGGVVEETQYF. The chain couples TRBV2 to TRBJ2-5, with 7 nucleotides matching TRBD2. CDR3 length: 15 residues. Germline loops: CDR1 SNHLY, CDR2 FYNNEI. The V gene end was trimmed by 3 bases and the J gene end by 3 bases; junction bases not matched to a gene: 7.

The CDR3 DNA is TGTGCCAGCAGCCGCGTGAGTTCACCCCTCCACTTT. Its protein is CASSRVSSPLHF. The J gene is TRBJ1-6, the V gene TRBV3-1 (or the pseudogene TRBV3-2); D ambiguous. Trimming stripped 4 bases from V and 9 bases from J, with 7 bases between. This CDR3 contains 12 residues. CDR1 and CDR2 from the germline V gene are LGHDT and YNNKEL (reference sequence).

Regarding this clone: Additional DNA sequences in this sample encode the identical CDR3. The J gene is TRBJ1-4, the V gene TRBV5-1; D gene uncertain. Germline CDR1 and CDR2: SGHRS and YFSETQ. V dropped 0 bases and J dropped 2 bases, with 5 bases sitting between them. The CDR3 is made up of 14 amino acids. CDR3: CASSLDSTNEKLFF. CDR3 sequence (DNA): TGCGCCAGCAGCTTGGACAGCACTAATGAAAAACTGTTTTTT.

This chain joins TRBV10-3 and TRBJ1-2, with D tentatively TRBD1 (6 bases). The CDR3 contains 14 residues. Trimming removed 3 bases from V and 8 bases from J, with 16 bases in between. From germline, CDR1 is ENHRY and CDR2 SYGVKD. CDR3 protein: CAISEDRPVRGYTF. The CDR3 bases are TGTGCCATCAGTGAAGACAGGCCTGTACGCGGCTACACCTTC.

V usage is TRBV6-1 and J usage is TRBJ2-2, with a weak D call TRBD1 (6 bases). The germline V gene encodes CDR1 MNHNS and CDR2 SASEGT. This CDR3 has 16 amino acids. The germline V and J ends were trimmed by 3 bases and 6 bases, with 17 bases remaining between them. This chain's CDR3 is CASSERGLGAPGELFF. CDR3 DNA: TGTGCCAGCAGTGAGAGGGGTTTGGGGGCCCCCGGGGAGCTGTTTTTT.

This chain links TRBV2 with TRBJ1-2, with unresolved D. Looked up from germline, CDR1 is SNHLY and CDR2 is FYNNEI. V lost 6 bases to trimming and J lost 10 bases, with 9 bases between them. The CDR3 runs to 10 residues. The CDR3 DNA reads as TGTGCCAGCAGAGCCATTGCCTACACCTTC. Protein sequence: CASRAIAYTF.

This rearrangement joins TRBV3-1 (or the pseudogene TRBV3-2) to TRBJ1-6, with 10 bases aligning to TRBD1. CDR3 length equals 15 residues. Germline values: CDR1 LGHDT, CDR2 YNNKEL (reference sequence). J lost 8 bases, V lost 3 bases, and 4 bases had no gene match. CDR3 amino acids: CASSQPGQGYSPLHF. CDR3 coding DNA: TGTGCCAGCAGCCAGCCGGGACAGGGGTATTCACCCCTCCACTTT.

The chain links TRBV5-8 to TRBJ2-7; 7 bases are a match to TRBD2. Germline lookup yields CDR1 SGHTS and CDR2 YDEGEE. V dropped 4 bases and J dropped 2; count of bases not matched to a gene: 6. CDR3 length: 14 amino acids. CDR3 loop: CASSRDYVPYEQYF. The CDR3 DNA reads TGTGCCAGCAGCCGGGACTACGTCCCCTACGAGCAGTACTTC.

This rearrangement joins TRBV6-6 to TRBJ1-2; D remains ambiguous. CDR1 MNHNY and CDR2 SVGAGI come from the germline V gene (reference sequence). The CDR3 contains 14 residues. Trimming took off 8 bases at V and 0 bases at J, with 13 bases between the two ends. The CDR3 is CASRNSYTNYGYTF. In DNA, the CDR3 is TGTGCCAGCCGGAACAGCTATACTAACTATGGCTACACCTTC.